What follows describes a single T cell receptor beta chain. Its antigen has not been determined. No per-base quality is available; no much larger clone lies one base away. To be included, a participant needed at least one PBMC sample from before ART initiation plus at least two post-ART samples. All participants with HIV were treated in the United States of America. Before DNA extraction, cryopreserved samples containing about 1-10 million PBMC were thawed and washed. At the time of the earliest PBMC sample, participants with HIV were aged between roughly 20 and 55 years. Each participant contributed PBMC samples from 1-4 timepoints before ART initiation and 2-8 timepoints after ART initiation, with a median of 7 samples. Serial HIV viral load, CD4+ T-cell count, ART history and demographic data were obtained for every participant. Using a Qiagen kit on a QIAcube, genomic DNA was extracted from unsorted PBMC, with samples processed in batches of 12.

The entry originates in a study of long-term antiretroviral therapy in people with HIV (dated by TCRdb to the early 2020s). In terms of the full investigation: The earliest samples were collected about a decade before the 2015 WHO recommendation for immediate ART, when ART was typically delayed until CD4 counts fell. Eleven of the 30 participants with HIV were female. A total of roughly 200 cryopreserved PBMC samples came from 25 to 30 adults with confirmed HIV infection and were collected serially over a mean of roughly 6 years (range 1-12). No cross-contamination during QIAcube processing was shown when test extractions of a monoclonal T-cell line were performed alongside some 33 polyclonal samples. This retrospective serial study examined whether starting ART and sustained HIV suppression were associated with changes in the composition and diversity of the TRB repertoire in peripheral blood.

The CDR3 covers 12 residues, taking in both the cysteine and the phenylalanine. Solely the CDR3 DNA is kept, with 36 bases framed from the first base. V is clipped by 1 base and J by 12 bases, and the sequence between their germline boundaries is 13 bases long. CDR1 and CDR2 (GTSNPN, SVGIG) derive from the germline V gene (reference sequence). The immunoSEQ hsTCRB v3.0 assay was used at survey level resolution to sequence the TRB variable region. TRB sequencing targeted a depth of about 40,000-50,000 T-cell genomes per sample. An Illumina MiSeq with a v3 150-cycle kit was used to sequence the pooled TRB libraries. In the source study's methods: Repertoire analysis ran in R within a reproducible Nextflow workflow covering QC, data transformation and analysis. LymphoSeq2, an R package for exploring AIRR-Seq data, was used to implement custom analyses. A few samples yielding fewer than 5000 total TRB sequences were excluded, leaving 188 analyzed HIV repertoires. Among the approximately 190 HIV repertoires that were kept, roughly 58 were collected before ART initiation and roughly 130 were collected after ART initiation. Each repertoire was downsampled to 5000 TRB nucleotide sequences, and summary statistics were averaged across 100 downsampling iterations. TRB sequences were retained for analysis only if CDR3 regions of at least seven amino acids were present. Diversity was assessed using a clonality score derived from Shannon entropy and using the Gini coefficient. Repertoire networks linked the top 5000 CDR3 amino acid sequences whenever two sequences differed by an edit distance of one. Antigen specificity groups and MHC restriction were predicted for TRB CDR3 amino acid sequences with GLIPH2. To flag known associations with CMV, EBV, HIV or tissue antigens, CDR3 amino acid sequences were compared against VDJdb and McPAS-TCR. Pre-ART, post-ART and control groups were compared with Wilcoxon signed-rank tests and Holm-Bonferroni correction. In TCRdb, the immuneACCESS table is reduced to in-frame sequences with V and J assigned. These tables do not hold every clone; where another copy was compared, an unresolved V gene accounts for under half, and the others remain unexplained. The V and J calls and the clone size are those of that table, but D and trimming were determined from the DNA. Here the sample has about 25,000 clones; 76% occur a single time. 11% of the sample is held by the ten biggest clonotypes.

Overall study results and their limits: No data were available on ART adherence, viral resistance or therapy changes, limiting inferences about post-ART repertoire changes. Because PBMC availability was limited, only the TCR beta chain was sequenced, with no alpha chain pairing. CDR3 length ranges in HIV repertoires were narrower than in controls, and network structure suggested an antigen-experienced repertoire with only a slight naive shift after ART. At every time point, the repertoire was dominated by expanded TRB clones first identified before ART initiation, although this dominance fluctuated and, in many PLHIV, declined after ART. Starting ART was linked to a significant rise in TRB diversity, yet even with long-term ART the diversity remained significantly lower than in transplant donor controls. Samples dated from the mid-2000s to the late 2010s, and the ART regimens used may be less effective than current ones. Because pre-ART samples had limited cell numbers, profiling was done on unsorted PBMC rather than on sorted CD4+ and CD8+ T cells.

This receptor was identified in a woman aged 40 to 49 with HIV. The source material was unsorted PBMCs, sampled 1.1 years before starting antiretroviral therapy. In this chain, TRBV30 is recombined with TRBJ1-5; the D gene cannot be resolved reliably. The CDR3 loop reads CAWSDNLQLQHF. The nucleotides read TGTGCCTGGAGTGATAATTTACAACTCCAGCATTTT. Extended through the reference TRBV30 and TRBJ1-5 proteins, this CDR3 yields the full variable domain: SQTIHQWPATLVQPVGSPLSLECTVEGTSNPNLYWYRQAAGRGLQLLFYSVGIGQISSEVPQNLSASRPQDRQFILSSKKLLLSDSGFYLCAWSDNLQLQHFGDGTRLSIL.